This record looks at one TCR beta chain sequence and its context. Its target is unknown. The data derive from a study of siplizumab effects on memory and regulatory T cells. Findings of the study overall: Significantly reduced by siplizumab was the cumulative frequency of alloreactive sequences, namely those traceable to unstimulated CD4+ memory cells. With siplizumab, mappable alloreactive CD4+ clones averaged 68.8% Treg-derived, versus around 27% in controls. Naive T cells looked more diverse than memory cells, and they looked like major contributors to the alloresponse.

Per germline, CDR1 SGHTA and CDR2 FQGNSA. The V gene end was trimmed by 5 bases and the J gene end by 5 bases; junction bases not matched to a gene: 4. The CDR3 contains 13 residues. Sequencing was performed with immunoSEQ multiplex PCR; in TCRdb, only in-frame clones are kept and a portion is missing. The table includes fewer than 100,000 clones, 94% detected once. The specimen sequenced was non-Treg CD4+ T cells sorted from blood. The clonotype was recovered from a human donor in good health. V and J are TRBV7-2 and TRBJ1-2; 8 nucleotides match TRBD1. The CDR3 DNA reads TGTGCCAGCAGCCCGGACAGGGATTATGGCTACACCTTC. It codes for CASSPDRDYGYTF.